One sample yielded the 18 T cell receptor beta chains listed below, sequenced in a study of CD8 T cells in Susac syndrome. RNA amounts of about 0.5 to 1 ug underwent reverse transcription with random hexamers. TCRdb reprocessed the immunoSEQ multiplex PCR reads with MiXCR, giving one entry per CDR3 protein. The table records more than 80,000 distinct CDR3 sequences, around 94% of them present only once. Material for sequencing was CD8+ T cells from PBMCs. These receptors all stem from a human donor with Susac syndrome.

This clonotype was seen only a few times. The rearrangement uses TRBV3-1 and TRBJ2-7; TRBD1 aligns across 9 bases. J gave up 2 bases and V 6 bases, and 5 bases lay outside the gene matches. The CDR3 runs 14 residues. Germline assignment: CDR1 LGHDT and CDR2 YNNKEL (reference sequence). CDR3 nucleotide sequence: TGTGCCAGCAGTCCCGGACAGGGGCCCTACGAGCAGTACTTC. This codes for CASSPGQGPYEQYF.

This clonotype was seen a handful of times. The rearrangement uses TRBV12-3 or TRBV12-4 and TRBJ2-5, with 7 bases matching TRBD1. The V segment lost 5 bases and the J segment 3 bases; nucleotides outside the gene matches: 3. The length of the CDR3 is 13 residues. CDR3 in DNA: TGTGCCAGCAGTCCCACAGGGGAAGAGACCCAGTACTTC. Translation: CASSPTGEETQYF.

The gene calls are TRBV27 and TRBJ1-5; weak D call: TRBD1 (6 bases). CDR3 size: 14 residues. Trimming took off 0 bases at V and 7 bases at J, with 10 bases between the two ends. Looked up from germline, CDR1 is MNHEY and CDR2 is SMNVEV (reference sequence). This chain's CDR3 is CASSLSIGGQPQHF. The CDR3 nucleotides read TGTGCCAGCAGTTTATCGATTGGGGGCCAGCCCCAGCATTTT.

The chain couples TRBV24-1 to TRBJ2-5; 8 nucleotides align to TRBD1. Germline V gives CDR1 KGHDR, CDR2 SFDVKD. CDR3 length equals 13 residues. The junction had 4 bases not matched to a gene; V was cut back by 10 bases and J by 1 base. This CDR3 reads CATRDRSQETQYF. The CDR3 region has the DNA TGTGCCACGCGGGACAGGTCCCAAGAGACCCAGTACTTC.

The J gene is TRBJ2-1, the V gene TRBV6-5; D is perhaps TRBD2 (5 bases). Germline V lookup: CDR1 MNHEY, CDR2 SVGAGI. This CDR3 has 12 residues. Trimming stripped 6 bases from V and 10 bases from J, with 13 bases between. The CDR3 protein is CASSRDQAEQFF. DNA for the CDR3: TGTGCCAGCAGCCGGGATCAGGCGGAGCAGTTCTTC.

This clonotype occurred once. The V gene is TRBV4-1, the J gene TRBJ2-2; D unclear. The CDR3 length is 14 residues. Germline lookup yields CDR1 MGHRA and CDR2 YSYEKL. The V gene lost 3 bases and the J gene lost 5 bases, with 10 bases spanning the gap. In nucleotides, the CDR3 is TGCGCCAGCAGCCATAGCATCTCGACCGGGGAGCTGTTTTTT. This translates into CASSHSISTGELFF.

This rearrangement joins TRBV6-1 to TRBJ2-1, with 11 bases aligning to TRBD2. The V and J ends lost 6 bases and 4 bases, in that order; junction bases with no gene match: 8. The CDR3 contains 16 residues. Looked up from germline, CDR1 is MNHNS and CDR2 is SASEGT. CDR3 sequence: CASSQGTSGGYNEQFF. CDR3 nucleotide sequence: TGTGCCAGCAGCCAGGGTACTAGCGGGGGTTACAATGAGCAGTTCTTC.

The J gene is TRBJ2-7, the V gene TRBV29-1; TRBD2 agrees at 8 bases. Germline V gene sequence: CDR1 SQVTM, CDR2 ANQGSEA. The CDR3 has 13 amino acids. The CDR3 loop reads CAVLSGGSYEQYF. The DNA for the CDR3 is TGCGCCGTACTGAGCGGGGGTTCCTACGAGCAGTACTTC.

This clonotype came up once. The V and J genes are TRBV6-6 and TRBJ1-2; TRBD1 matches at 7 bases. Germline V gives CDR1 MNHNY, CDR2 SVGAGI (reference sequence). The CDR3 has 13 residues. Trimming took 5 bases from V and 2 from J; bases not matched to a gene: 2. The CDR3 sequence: CASSTGVNYGYTF. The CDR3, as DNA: TGTGCCAGCAGTACAGGGGTCAACTATGGCTACACCTTC.

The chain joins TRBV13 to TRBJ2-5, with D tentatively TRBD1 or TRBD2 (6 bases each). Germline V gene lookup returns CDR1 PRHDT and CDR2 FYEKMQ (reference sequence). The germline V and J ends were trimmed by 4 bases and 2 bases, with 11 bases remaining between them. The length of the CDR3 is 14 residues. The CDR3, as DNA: TGTGCCAGCAGCTCGGGGGCGCTTCAAGAGACCCAGTACTTC. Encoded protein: CASSSGALQETQYF. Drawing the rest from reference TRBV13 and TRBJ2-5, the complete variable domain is AAGVIQSPRHLIKEKRETATLKCYPIPRHDTVYWYQQGPGQDPQFLISFYEKMQSDKGSIPDRFSAQQFSDYHSELNMSSLELGDSALYFCASSSGALQETQYFGPGTRLLVL.

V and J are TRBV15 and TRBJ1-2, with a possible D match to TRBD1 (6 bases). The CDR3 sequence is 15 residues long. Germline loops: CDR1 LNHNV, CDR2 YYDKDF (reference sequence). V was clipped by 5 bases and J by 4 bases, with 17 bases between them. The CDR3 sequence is CATSLKPGTSYGYTF. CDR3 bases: TGTGCCACCAGCCTTAAGCCCGGGACATCCTATGGCTACACCTTC.

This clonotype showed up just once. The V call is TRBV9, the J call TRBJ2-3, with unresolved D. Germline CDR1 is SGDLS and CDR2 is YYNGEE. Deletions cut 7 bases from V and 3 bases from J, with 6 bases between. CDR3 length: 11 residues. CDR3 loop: CASGWTDTQYF. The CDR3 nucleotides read TGTGCCAGCGGATGGACAGATACGCAGTATTTT.

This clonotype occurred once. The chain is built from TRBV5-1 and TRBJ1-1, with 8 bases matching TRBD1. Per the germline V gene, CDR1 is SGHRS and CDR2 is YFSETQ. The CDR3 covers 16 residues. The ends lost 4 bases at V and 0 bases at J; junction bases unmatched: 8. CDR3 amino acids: CASSPDREYMNTEAFF. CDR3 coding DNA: TGCGCCAGCAGCCCGGACAGGGAGTACATGAACACTGAAGCTTTCTTT. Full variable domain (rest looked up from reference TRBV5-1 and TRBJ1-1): KAGVTQTPRYLIKTRGQQVTLSCSPISGHRSVSWYQQTPGQGLQFLFEYFSETQRNKGNFPGRFSGRQFSNSRSEMNVSTLELGDSALYLCASSPDREYMNTEAFFGQGTRLTVV.

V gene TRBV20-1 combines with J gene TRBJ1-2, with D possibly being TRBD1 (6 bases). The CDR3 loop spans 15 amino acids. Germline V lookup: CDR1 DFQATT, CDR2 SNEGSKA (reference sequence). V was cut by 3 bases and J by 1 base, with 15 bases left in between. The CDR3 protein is CSARSPQGINYGYTF. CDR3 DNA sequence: TGCAGTGCTAGGAGCCCCCAGGGGATTAACTATGGCTACACCTTC.

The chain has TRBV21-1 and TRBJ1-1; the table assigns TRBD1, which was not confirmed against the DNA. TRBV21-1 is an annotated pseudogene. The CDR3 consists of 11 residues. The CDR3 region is CASRGKGEAFF. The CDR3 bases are TGTGCCAGCAGGGGAAAGGGTGAAGCTTTCTTT.

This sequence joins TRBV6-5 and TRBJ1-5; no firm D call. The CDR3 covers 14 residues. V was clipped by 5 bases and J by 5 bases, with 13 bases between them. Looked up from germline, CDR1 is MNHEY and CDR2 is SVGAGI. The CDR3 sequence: CASSPGRVDQPQHF. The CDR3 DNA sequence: TGTGCCAGCAGTCCCGGAAGGGTTGATCAGCCCCAGCATTTT.

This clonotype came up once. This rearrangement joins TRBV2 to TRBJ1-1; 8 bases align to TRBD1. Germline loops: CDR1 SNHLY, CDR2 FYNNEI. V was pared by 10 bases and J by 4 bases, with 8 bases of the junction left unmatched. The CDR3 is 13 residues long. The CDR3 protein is CATTGGVVTEAFF. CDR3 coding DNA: TGTGCCACTACAGGGGGTGTGGTCACTGAAGCTTTCTTT.

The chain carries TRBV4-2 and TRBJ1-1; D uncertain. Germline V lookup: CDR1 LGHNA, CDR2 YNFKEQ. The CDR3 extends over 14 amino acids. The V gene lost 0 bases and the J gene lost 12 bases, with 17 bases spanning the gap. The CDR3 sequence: CASSQESAEARSFF. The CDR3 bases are TGTGCCAGCAGCCAAGAGTCGGCAGAGGCTAGGTCTTTCTTT.